The 18 T cell receptor beta chains given below trace back to one sample, sequenced in a study of preoperative IRX-2 immunotherapy in early breast cancer. Described treatment: preoperative locoregional IRX-2 cytokine immunotherapy. Measured with immunoSEQ multiplex PCR; TCRdb has only the in-frame clones, and not every one. The repertoire includes 55,000 to 70,000 clones, 94% of them detected once, and about 1.8% sits in the top ten. The sample was taken from a patient treated with IRX-2 immunotherapy. These receptors all stem from a human donor with breast cancer.

The chain couples TRBV29-1 to TRBJ2-7, with 12 bases matching TRBD1. Germline V gene sequence: CDR1 SQVTM, CDR2 ANQGSEA. Unmatched junction bases numbered 7, after V lost 5 bases and J lost 5 bases. The CDR3 is 14 amino acids. In nucleotides, the CDR3 is TGCAGCGTTTCATCGGGACAGGGGGCCAACGAGCAGTACTTC. Encoded protein: CSVSSGQGANEQYF.

A word on this clone: Since the CDR3 does not end with the conserved phenylalanine or tryptophan, this likely comes from a read error. The DNA is omitted, as the CDR3 cannot be located on it reliably, and the CDR3 follows TCRdb's listing. The gene calls are TRBV28 and TRBJ2-7; the DNA was not used to check the table's D call, TRBD1. The CDR3 is 10 residues long, ends included. Germline V gene lookup returns CDR1 MDHEN and CDR2 SYDVKM. The CDR3 loop reads CASSLRDTSI.

The genes are TRBV13 and TRBJ1-1; weak D call: TRBD1 (5 bases). The V gene lost 5 bases and the J gene lost 3 bases, with 10 bases spanning the gap. The CDR3 has 13 residues. Germline V CDR1 and CDR2: PRHDT, FYEKMQ (reference sequence). Here the CDR3 reads CASSTPGDTEAFF. The CDR3 DNA reads as TGTGCCAGCAGCACCCCGGGGGACACTGAAGCTTTCTTT.

This chain joins TRBV6-1 and TRBJ2-7; 7 bases fit TRBD1. CDR3 length equals 13 residues. The germline V gene has CDR1 MNHNS and CDR2 SASEGT. The V gene end was trimmed by 6 bases and the J gene end by 5 bases; junction bases not matched to a gene: 7. CDR3 sequence reads: CASSERGLHEQYF. The DNA for the CDR3 is TGTGCCAGCAGCGAAAGGGGGCTCCACGAGCAGTACTTC.

The J gene is TRBJ2-1, the V gene TRBV7-2, with D perhaps TRBD1 or TRBD2 (5 bases each). The CDR3 has 12 residues. The V gene's germline CDR1 is SGHTA and CDR2 FQGNSA. The V end lost 5 bases, the J end lost 12 bases, and 14 bases lay between the germline ends. CDR3 sequence: CASSPWGRWQFF. The CDR3 region has the DNA TGTGCCAGCAGCCCTTGGGGGAGATGGCAGTTCTTC.

The V and J genes are TRBV4-3 and TRBJ2-3; tentatively, D is TRBD2 (6 bases). The V end lost 0 bases, the J end lost 1 base, and 14 bases lay between the germline ends. The germline CDR1 and CDR2 sequences are LGHNA and YSLEER. This CDR3 is built from 17 residues. In DNA, the CDR3 is TGCGCCAGCAGCCAAGATCCAAGCGGAGGGGGCACAGATACGCAGTATTTT. Protein: CASSQDPSGGGTDTQYF.

The chain carries TRBV30 and TRBJ1-1; D call uncertain. Trimming took 0 bases from V and 6 from J, leaving 5 bases between them. The CDR3 is 11 amino acids. The germline V gene has CDR1 GTSNPN and CDR2 SVGIG (reference sequence). CDR3 sequence (DNA): TGTGCCTGGAGTGTTGGTGCTGAAGCTTTCTTT. This encodes CAWSVGAEAFF.

The chain links TRBV5-5 to TRBJ2-7, with D unresolved. Per germline, CDR1 SGHKS and CDR2 YYEKEE (reference sequence). Trimming removed 5 bases at V and 3 bases at J, with 9 bases between. The CDR3 runs to 12 residues. CDR3 sequence reads: CASRSGYYEQYF. The CDR3 DNA sequence: TGTGCCAGCAGGTCCGGTTACTACGAGCAGTACTTC.

The V gene is TRBV11-2, the J gene TRBJ2-5, with D unresolved. The J call may not be correct, given that the DNA end is closer to TRBJ2-7. The CDR3 length is 13 residues. Germline V gives CDR1 SGHAT, CDR2 FQNNGV. The CDR3 DNA reads as TGTGCCAGCAGCTGGGGATGGGCCTACGAGCAGTACTTC. The encoded protein is CASSWGWAYEQYF.

The V gene is TRBV9, the J gene TRBJ2-1, with 9 bases fitting TRBD2. This CDR3 has 15 residues. The V segment lost 0 bases and the J segment 7 bases; nucleotides outside the gene matches: 5. Germline loops: CDR1 SGDLS, CDR2 YYNGEE. The CDR3 is CASSVGSGRSNEQFF. CDR3 coding DNA: TGTGCCAGCAGCGTAGGTAGCGGGAGATCGAATGAGCAGTTCTTC.

This clone was counted a single time. The chain combines TRBV2 with TRBJ2-3, with a weak D call TRBD1 (6 bases). This CDR3 contains 15 residues. V lost 7 bases and J lost 6, with 20 bases in between. Germline assignment: CDR1 SNHLY and CDR2 FYNNEI. The CDR3 sequence: CASTVRDTRSDTQYF. The CDR3 DNA follows: TGTGCCAGCACCGTCCGGGACACACGTTCGGATACGCAGTATTTT.

The chain is built from TRBV4-2 and TRBJ2-1, with D possibly being TRBD2 (6 bases). The CDR3 is 16 amino acids. Germline CDR1 reads LGHNA; CDR2 reads YNFKEQ. V shed 1 base and J shed 0 bases, with 10 bases lying between them. The CDR3 region is CASSQAGRDSYNEQFF. In DNA form, the CDR3 reads TGTGCCAGCAGCCAAGCGGGGCGGGACTCCTACAATGAGCAGTTCTTC.

The chain has TRBV27 and TRBJ2-7, with D possibly being TRBD1 (6 bases). Germline CDR1 and CDR2: MNHEY and SMNVEV (reference sequence). The length of the CDR3 is 12 residues. V was cut by 5 bases and J by 5 bases, with 10 bases left in between. The chain's CDR3 is CASSPQGNEQYF. The CDR3 DNA follows: TGTGCCAGCAGTCCACAGGGCAACGAGCAGTACTTC.

The V gene is TRBV7-9, the J gene TRBJ1-4; D ambiguous. Trimming took 0 bases from V and 1 from J, leaving 9 bases between them. This CDR3 is 16 amino acids long. Germline CDR1 and CDR2: SEHNR and FQNEAQ (reference sequence). The CDR3 sequence is CASSLALRRTNEKLFF. Here the CDR3 DNA reads TGTGCCAGCAGCTTAGCGCTCCGGCGAACTAATGAAAAACTGTTTTTT.

The rearrangement uses TRBV30 and TRBJ1-5, with D uncertain. Germline V gene sequence: CDR1 GTSNPN, CDR2 SVGIG (reference sequence). There are 14 residues in the CDR3. Trimming cost V 0 bases and J 0 bases, with 6 bases left between them. CDR3 sequence: CAWSVSNSNQPQHF. CDR3 coding DNA: TGTGCCTGGAGTGTATCGAATAGCAATCAGCCCCAGCATTTT.

The chain employs TRBV5-6 and TRBJ2-2; 8 bases map to TRBD1. This CDR3 has 15 residues. V was clipped by 4 bases and J by 6 bases; unmatched bases: 8. Germline V gives CDR1 SGHDT, CDR2 YYEEEE. CDR3 in amino acids: CASSPGGRSSGELFF. CDR3 coding DNA: TGTGCCAGCAGCCCAGGGGGCCGTAGCTCCGGGGAGCTGTTTTTT. The full variable domain, rest sourced from reference TRBV5-6 and TRBJ2-2, is DAGVTQSPTHLIKTRGQQVTLRCSPKSGHDTVSWYQQALGQGPQFIFQYYEEEERQRGNFPDRFSGHQFPNYSSELNVNALLLGDSALYLCASSPGGRSSGELFFGEGSRLTVL.

This sequence joins TRBV5-1 and TRBJ1-1; D not resolved. CDR3 length: 13 residues. Germline V gene data show CDR1 as SGHRS and CDR2 as YFSETQ. Trimming stripped 6 bases from V and 6 bases from J, with 15 bases between. CDR3 sequence reads: CASTREGGAEAFF. In DNA form, the CDR3 reads TGCGCCAGCACCCGCGAGGGCGGCGCTGAAGCTTTCTTT.

The CDR3 loop reads CASSLQPTRGGEFF. The CDR3 nucleotides read TGCGCCAGCAGCTTGCAGCCCACTAGAGGGGGGGAGTTCTTC. The rearrangement links TRBV5-1 to TRBJ2-1; D is perhaps TRBD2 (7 bases). The length of the CDR3 is 14 residues. Germline lookup yields CDR1 SGHRS and CDR2 YFSETQ. V lost 1 base, J lost 14 bases, and 19 bases lay in between.